This is a list of T cell receptor beta chains from one sample in a study of PD-1 blockade in classical Hodgkin lymphoma. This table comes from immunoSEQ multiplex PCR, and its TCRdb copy is limited to in-frame clones, with some not included. Among 40,000 to 50,000 clones listed, around 80% were seen once. The material sequenced was peripheral blood mononuclear cells (PBMCs), taken at baseline. The receptor set was obtained from a human donor with classical Hodgkin lymphoma. The CDR3 runs from the conserved cysteine through the conserved F or W. The D gene is left open where the match is weak. Some rows mark clone size as missing; the rest say once, few, many or name a class of expanded clone.

>.|TRBV9|.|TRBJ2-1
TGTGCCAGCAGCGTAGGTCTAGGAGGGGTAGTGAGGGGTCATGAGCAGTTCTTC
CASSVGLGGVVRGHEQFF
>.|TRBV19|once|TRBJ1-5
TGTGCCAGTAGCGTGGGAGGGGGGGGAAATCAGCCCCAGCATTTT
CASSVGGGGNQPQHF
>TRBD1|TRBV2|medium-sized|TRBJ2-7
TGTGCCAGCACCATCGGGACAGGAGTTTACGAGCAGTACTTC
CASTIGTGVYEQYF
>.|TRBV5-1|.|TRBJ2-7
TGCGCCAGCAGCTTGGACCCTACCTCCTACGAGCAGTACTTC
CASSLDPTSYEQYF
>TRBD1|TRBV18|.|TRBJ1-1
TGTGCCAGCTCACCATCGACAGGGTTGAACACTGAAGCTTTCTTT
CASSPSTGLNTEAFF
>TRBD1|TRBV14|.|TRBJ1-2
TGTGCCAGCAGCCGCATACCACAGGGGAGGGATGGCTACACCTTC
CASSRIPQGRDGYTF
>.|TRBV5-3|.|TRBJ2-1
TGTGCCAGCCTCAGGGGTCTCAATGAGCAGTTCTTC
CASLRGLNEQFF
>TRBD1|TRBV5-8|.|TRBJ1-2
TGTGCCAGCAGCTCAGGGGACAGCCTTACTAACTATGGCTACACCTTC
CASSSGDSLTNYGYTF
>TRBD1|TRBV23-1|.|TRBJ2-2
TGCGCCAGCAGTCACCCGGACAGGGATGACACCGGGGAGCTGTTTTTT
CASSHPDRDDTGELFF
>.|TRBV7-2|.|TRBJ2-3
TGTGCCAGCAGCTTAGGTGGTCCAGATACGCAGTATTTT
CASSLGGPDTQYF
>.|TRBV5-6|.|TRBJ1-2
TGTGCCAGCAGCATGGGTGTCGGCTACACCTTC
CASSMGVGYTF
>.|TRBV9|.|TRBJ2-7
TGTGCCAGCAGCCAAGGGGTAGCGGAGGTATACGAGCAGTACTTC
CASSQGVAEVYEQYF
>TRBD1|TRBV6-5|few|TRBJ1-6
TGTGCCAGCAGTTCGGACAGGGTTCTTTCGGCCCTCCACTTT
CASSSDRVLSALHF
>.|TRBV4-2|.|TRBJ2-3
TGTGCCAGCAGCCAAGAAATGGGAGATACGCAGTATTTT
CASSQEMGDTQYF
>TRBD2|TRBV11-2|.|TRBJ2-5
TGTGCCAGCAGCCCAGCGGGGGGATTACAAGAGACCCAGTACTTC
CASSPAGGLQETQYF
>TRBD2|TRBV10-3|.|TRBJ2-5
TGTGCCATCAGTGAGTCGCTTATAGCGGGGGAGGACATTATTTATGAGACCCAGTACTTC
CAISESLIAGEDIIYETQYF
>TRBD1|TRBV27|.|TRBJ2-7
TGTGCCAGCAGTTACGGACAGGGCGCCTACGAGCAGTACTTC
CASSYGQGAYEQYF
>.|TRBV21-1|.|TRBJ2-7
TGTGCCAGCAGCAATGTTAAACAGGTCCTTCCCAACGAGCAGTACTTC
CASSNVKQVLPNEQYF
>.|TRBV23-1|once|TRBJ2-3
TGCGCCAGCAGTCAAAACAGATCTAGCACAGATACGCAGTATTTT
CASSQNRSSTDTQYF
>TRBD1|TRBV7-8|once|TRBJ2-3
TGTGCCAGCAGCTTAACAACAGGGGGCCCAGATACGCAGTATTTT
CASSLTTGGPDTQYF
>.|TRBV28|.|TRBJ1-2
TGTGCCAGCAGTTTGAACAGCTATGGCTACACCTTC
CASSLNSYGYTF
>TRBD1|TRBV9|.|TRBJ2-7
TGTGCCAGCAGCCCCCAGGGGGCCTACGAGCAGTACTTC
CASSPQGAYEQYF
>.|TRBV9|few|TRBJ1-1
TGTGCCAGCAGCGCAATTGGGGGGTTTGAAGCTTTCTTT
CASSAIGGFEAFF
>TRBD1|TRBV4-1|.|TRBJ1-5
TGCGCCAGCAGCCATCCAAGGGCCAGGGGGCACCAGCCCCAGCATTTT
CASSHPRARGHQPQHF
>.|TRBV6-5|once|TRBJ1-2
TGTGCCAGCAGTGAAATGGGGGAGGATGGCTACACCTTC
CASSEMGEDGYTF
>.|TRBV10-3|few|TRBJ1-5
TGTGCCATCAGTCAGGGCTTCAATCAGCCCCAGCATTTT
CAISQGFNQPQHF
>.|TRBV7-8|.|TRBJ2-3
TGTGCCAGCAGCTTAGCAGCGTTCGGGACAGATACGCAGTATTTT
CASSLAAFGTDTQYF
>.|TRBV5-1|.|TRBJ2-5
TGCGCCAGCAGCCCGAACCCCAAATGGGCGGAGACCCAGTACTTC
CASSPNPKWAETQYF
>.|TRBV7-2|.|TRBJ2-2
TGTGCCAGCAGCTTAGTACTGAACACCGGGGAGCTGTTTTTT
CASSLVLNTGELFF
>.|TRBV11-2|.|TRBJ2-2
TGTGCCAGCAGTTACCGGGACCCTAACACCGGGGAGCTGTTTTTT
CASSYRDPNTGELFF
>TRBD2|TRBV7-2|.|TRBJ2-1
TGTGCCAGCAGCTTAGGAGGTAGCGGGGGGTACAATGAGCAGTTCTTC
CASSLGGSGGYNEQFF